This T cell receptor beta chain was documented in a study of blood T cell repertoires in COVID-19. The junction had 12 bases not matched to a gene; V was cut back by 8 bases and J by 2 bases. CDR3 length: 16 amino acids. Per the germline V gene, CDR1 is MDHEN and CDR2 is SYDVKM. The assay was immunoSEQ multiplex PCR, and TCRdb's table has in-frame clones only and misses some. This sample has 55,000 to 75,000 clones, with 80% to 85% found just once. A single count supports this clone. Sequencing was performed on peripheral blood. This TCR came from a man older than 75 with COVID-19, enrolled during active disease. The J gene is TRBJ1-2, the V gene TRBV28; 9 nucleotides agree with TRBD1. The CDR3 is CASGVGQGFLNYGYTF. The CDR3 nucleotides read TGTGCCAGCGGGGTGGGACAGGGCTTTTTAAACTATGGCTACACCTTC.